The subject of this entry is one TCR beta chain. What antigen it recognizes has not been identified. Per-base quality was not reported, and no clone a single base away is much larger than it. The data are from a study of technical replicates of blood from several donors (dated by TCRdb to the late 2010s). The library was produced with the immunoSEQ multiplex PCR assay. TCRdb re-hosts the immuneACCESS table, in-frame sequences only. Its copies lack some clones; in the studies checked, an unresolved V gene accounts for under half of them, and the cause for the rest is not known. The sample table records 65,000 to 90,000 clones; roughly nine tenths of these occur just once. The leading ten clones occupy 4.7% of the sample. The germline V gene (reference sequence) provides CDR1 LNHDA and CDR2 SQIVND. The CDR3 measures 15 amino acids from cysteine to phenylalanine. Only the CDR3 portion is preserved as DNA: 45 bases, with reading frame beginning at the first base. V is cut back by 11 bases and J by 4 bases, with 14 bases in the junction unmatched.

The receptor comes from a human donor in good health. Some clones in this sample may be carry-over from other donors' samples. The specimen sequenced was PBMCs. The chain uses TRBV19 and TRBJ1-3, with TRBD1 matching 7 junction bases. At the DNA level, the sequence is TGTGCCTCCCGGGGCGAGGGGGCTAGCGGAAACACCATATATTTT. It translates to CASRGEGASGNTIYF. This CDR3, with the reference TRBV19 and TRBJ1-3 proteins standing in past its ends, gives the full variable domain DGGITQSPKYLFRKEGQNVTLSCEQNLNHDAMYWYRQDPGQGLRLIYYSQIVNDFQKGDIAEGYSVSREKKESFPLTVTSAQKNPTAFYLCASRGEGASGNTIYFGEGSWLTVV.